Here is one T cell receptor beta chain with its context. V shed 8 bases, J shed 5 bases, and the junction held 12 bases outside the gene matches. CDR1 is LNHNV and CDR2 is YYDKDF in the germline V gene (reference sequence). The CDR3 is made up of 14 amino acids. RNA, at about 0.45 to 1 ug, was reverse transcribed with random hexamers. The amplification used immunoSEQ multiplex PCR on TCR beta CDR3; it spanned 54 Vbeta and 13 Jbeta. One entry per CDR3 protein results from TCRdb running MiXCR on the immunoSEQ multiplex PCR reads. The sample holds 170,000 or so distinct CDR3 sequences, 85% to 95% seen once. This entry is derived from a study of CD8 T cells in Susac syndrome.

Sequences were obtained from CD8+ T cells from PBMCs. The sequence was collected from a human donor with multiple sclerosis. The rearrangement links TRBV15 to TRBJ2-7, with TRBD1 identical over 7 bases. CDR3 nucleotides: TGTGCCACCCGTCTGCAGAACAGGGGAGACGAGCAGTACTTC. Encoded protein: CATRLQNRGDEQYF.